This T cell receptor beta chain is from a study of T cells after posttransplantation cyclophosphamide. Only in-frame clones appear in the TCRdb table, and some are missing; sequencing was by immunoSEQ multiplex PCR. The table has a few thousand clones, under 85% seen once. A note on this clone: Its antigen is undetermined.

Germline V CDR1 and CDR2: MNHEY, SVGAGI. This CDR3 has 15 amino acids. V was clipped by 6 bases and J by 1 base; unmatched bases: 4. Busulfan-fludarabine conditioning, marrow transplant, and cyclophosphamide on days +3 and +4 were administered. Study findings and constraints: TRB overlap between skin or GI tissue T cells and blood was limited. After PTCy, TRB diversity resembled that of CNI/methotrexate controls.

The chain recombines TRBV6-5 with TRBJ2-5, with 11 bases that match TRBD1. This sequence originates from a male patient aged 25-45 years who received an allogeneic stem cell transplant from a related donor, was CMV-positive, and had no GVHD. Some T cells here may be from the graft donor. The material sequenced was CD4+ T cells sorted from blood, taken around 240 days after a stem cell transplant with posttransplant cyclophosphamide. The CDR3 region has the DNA TGTGCCAGCAGGAGGACAGGGGGCTCCCAAGAGACCCAGTACTTC. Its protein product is CASRRTGGSQETQYF.